This TCR beta chain was sequenced in a study of shared clonotypes between healthy human individuals. The data were produced by immunoSEQ multiplex PCR, yet TCRdb's version contains in-frame clones alone and is incomplete. Of under 300,000 clones listed, 65% are singletons. The CDR3 covers 16 residues. Trimming removed 1 base from V and 2 bases from J, with 13 bases in between. Germline lookup yields CDR1 LGHNA and CDR2 YSLEER. A CD45RA+ naive subset and a CD45RA-negative memory subset were split from CD4+ cells. The source is a man aged 25-45 years in good health. The rearrangement joins TRBV4-3 to TRBJ2-3, with D possibly TRBD1 on 5 matching bases. The sequenced sample was memory CD4+ T cells sorted from blood. Subset specified: CD45RA-negative fraction. The CDR3 region is CASSQGVRVSTDTQYF. The CDR3 DNA reads TGCGCCAGCAGCCAAGGGGTCAGGGTTTCCACAGATACGCAGTATTTT.